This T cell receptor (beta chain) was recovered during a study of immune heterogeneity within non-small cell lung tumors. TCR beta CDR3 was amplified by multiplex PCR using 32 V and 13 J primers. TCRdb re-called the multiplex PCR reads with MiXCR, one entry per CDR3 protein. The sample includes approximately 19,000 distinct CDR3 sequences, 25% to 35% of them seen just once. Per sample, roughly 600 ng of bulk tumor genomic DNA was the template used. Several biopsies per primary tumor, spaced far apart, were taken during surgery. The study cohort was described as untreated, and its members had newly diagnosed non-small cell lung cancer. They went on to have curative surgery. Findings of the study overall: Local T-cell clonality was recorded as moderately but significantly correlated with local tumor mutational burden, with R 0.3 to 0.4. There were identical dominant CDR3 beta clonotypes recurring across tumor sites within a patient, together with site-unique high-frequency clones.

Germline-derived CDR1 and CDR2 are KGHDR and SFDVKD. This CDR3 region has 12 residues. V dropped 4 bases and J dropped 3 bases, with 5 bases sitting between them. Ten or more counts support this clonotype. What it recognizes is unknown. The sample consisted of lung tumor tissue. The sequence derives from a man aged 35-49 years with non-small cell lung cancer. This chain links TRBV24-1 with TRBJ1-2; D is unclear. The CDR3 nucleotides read TGTGCCACCAGTGAAGGACACTATGGCTACACCTTC. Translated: CATSEGHYGYTF.